What follows is one T cell receptor (beta chain) and its context. The antigen is unknown. These data are taken from a study of vaccination and CD4 T cells after COVID-19. Overall study: Overlapping spike pools from SARS-CoV-2 and HCoV-NL63, HCoV-OC43 and HCoV-229E served as culture stimuli.

V lost 3 bases, J lost 8 bases, and 7 bases stayed unmatched. Germline V gene sequence: CDR1 GTSNPN, CDR2 SVGIG (reference sequence). The CDR3 sequence is 13 residues long. With the Oncomine TCR Beta short-read assay, DNA from cultured CD4+ T cells was sequenced. TCRdb processed the PCR reads anew with MiXCR; each CDR3 protein has one entry. The repertoire holds 21,000 or so distinct CDR3 sequences, around 48% seen once, with roughly 4.5% in the top ten. Study outcomes and limitations: In convalescent patients, a median roughly 86% of reactive clones appeared only post-vaccination.

Treatment given: approximately 9-day PBMC culture with coronavirus spike peptide pools or control peptides (ViraFEST assay). All positive PCR tests were dated between March and December 2020, predating US Alpha, Beta and Delta variants. After being plated at a few million per well, PBMCs were cultured with about 10 IU/ml IL-2 and around 11 ug/ml peptide pools. The clonotype was recovered from a human donor who had recovered from COVID-19. The chain recombines TRBV30 with TRBJ1-2; 9 nucleotides agree with TRBD1. Source material: CD4+ T cells from blood, cultured in vitro. CDR3 residues: CAWSPTGGEGYTF. The DNA of the CDR3 is TGTGCCTGGAGCCCAACAGGGGGCGAGGGCTACACCTTC.